This T cell receptor (beta chain) was identified in a study of blood T cells in healthy people across ages. Regarding the study as a whole: The long-lived group displayed more naive CD4+ cells, plus higher diversity, than the aged donors did.

Each sample used at least 6 million PBMCs. A remark on this clonotype: What it recognizes is unknown.

Primed by a sample-barcoded 5' primer and a J-beta primer mix, a second PCR proceeded for about 7 to 11 cycles. TCRdb reprocessed the 5' RACE reads with MiXCR, giving one entry per CDR3 protein. Seen here are 780,000 or so distinct CDR3 sequences, 56% observed once, and the top ten hold approximately 24%. The length of the CDR3 is 11 residues. Deletions cut 4 bases from V and 7 bases from J, with 8 bases between. CDR1 SGHDT and CDR2 YYEEEE come from the germline V gene. The TCR sequence derives from a man aged 40-49 years in good health. J is TRBJ1-1 and V is TRBV5-6, with D uncertain. Material for sequencing was blood. In DNA, the CDR3 is TGTGCCAGCAGCCTTCGTGGTGAAGCTTTCTTT. Protein product: CASSLRGEAFF.